These 9 T cell receptor beta chains share one sample of origin, sequenced in a study of T cell responses to AZD1222 COVID-19 vaccine. The repertoire was sequenced with immunoSEQ multiplex PCR; TCRdb's copy has only in-frame clones and lacks some. The repertoire holds roughly 180,000 clones, with roughly 90% as singletons. This specimen consisted of peripheral blood, obtained 28 days after the second AZD1222 dose. Receptors originate from an adult who received the AZD1222 COVID-19 vaccine.

The V call is TRBV21-1, the J call TRBJ1-1. TRBV21-1 is a pseudogene. The length of the CDR3 is 15 residues. The CDR3 DNA sequence: TGTGCCAGCAGCAAATTAGCGGTACAGAACACTGAAGCTTTCTTT. Its translation: CASSKLAVQNTEAFF.

The rearrangement joins TRBV29-1 to TRBJ2-5; 10 nucleotides align to TRBD2. CDR1 and CDR2 (germline): SQVTM, ANQGSEA. The CDR3 spans 14 residues. The J segment lost 5 bases and the V segment lost 3 bases, leaving 6 bases of the junction unmatched. CDR3 amino acids: CSVDGLAGVETQYF. The CDR3 coding sequence is TGCAGCGTTGACGGGCTAGCGGGAGTCGAGACCCAGTACTTC.

The chain combines TRBV5-6 with TRBJ2-1; a possible D gene is TRBD1 (6 bases). Germline loops: CDR1 SGHDT, CDR2 YYEEEE. The V end was cut by 5 bases, the J end by 4 bases, with 10 bases between. This CDR3 is built from 13 residues. CDR3 bases: TGTGCCAGCAGTGGGGGCGTGTACAATGAGCAGTTCTTC. Residues: CASSGGVYNEQFF.

The chain links TRBV24-1 to TRBJ2-7, with 14 positions matching TRBD2. The CDR3 contains 17 residues. From germline, CDR1 is KGHDR and CDR2 SFDVKD. V lost 9 bases and J lost 2; bases outside the gene matches: 11. CDR3 in DNA: TGTGCCACCGCCCGCCAGGGACTAGCGGGAGTAGCCTACGAGCAGTACTTC. It encodes CATARQGLAGVAYEQYF.

The chain couples TRBV5-8 to TRBJ1-4, with a weak D call TRBD1 (6 bases). CDR3 length: 16 residues. V was trimmed by 1 base and J by 3 bases, leaving 13 bases between them. Per germline, CDR1 SGHTS and CDR2 YDEGEE. The CDR3: CASSLWGAGANEKLFF. The CDR3 DNA sequence: TGTGCCAGCAGCTTGTGGGGGGCTGGAGCTAATGAAAAACTGTTTTTT.

Remarks on this clone: Mismatch with germline at one junction end may stem from a read error. This chain uses TRBV20-1 with TRBJ2-7, with D hard to call. The CDR3 runs to 11 residues. Looked up from germline, CDR1 is DFQATT and CDR2 is SNEGSKA (reference sequence). CDR3 coding DNA: TGCAGTGCTAGAGTAGCAGACGAACAGTACTTC. Its protein product is CSARVADEQYF.

The sample holds a few counts of this clone. The J gene is TRBJ2-2, the V gene TRBV5-1; D remains unclear. Germline values: CDR1 SGHRS, CDR2 YFSETQ. The V end lost 0 bases, the J end lost 6 bases, and 9 bases lay between the germline ends. This CDR3 has 14 amino acids. Here the CDR3 DNA reads TGCGCCAGCAGCTTGGTCCATCAGGCCGGGGAGCTGTTTTTT. This encodes CASSLVHQAGELFF.

V usage is TRBV7-9 and J usage is TRBJ2-7; D ambiguous. This CDR3 comprises 13 residues. V shed 3 bases and J shed 3 bases, with 9 bases lying between them. Germline V gives CDR1 SEHNR, CDR2 FQNEAQ (reference sequence). CDR3: CASSFSAGYEQYF. CDR3 nucleotide sequence: TGTGCCAGCAGCTTTTCGGCAGGCTACGAGCAGTACTTC.

V usage is TRBV11-3 and J usage is TRBJ1-4, with D perhaps matching TRBD1 (6 bases). V shed 5 bases and J shed 5 bases, with 12 bases lying between them. CDR1 and CDR2 (germline): SGHNT, YENEEA. The CDR3 consists of 14 residues. CDR3 residues: CASSEGGRNEKLFF. In nucleotides, the CDR3 is TGTGCCAGCAGCGAAGGGGGACGGAATGAAAAACTGTTTTTT. Full variable domain (outside the CDR3, taken from reference TRBV11-3 and TRBJ1-4): EAGVVQSPRYKIIEKKQPVAFWCNPISGHNTLYWYLQNLGQGPELLIRYENEEAVDDSQLPKDRFSAERLKGVDSTLKIQPAELGDSAVYLCASSEGGRNEKLFFGSGTQLSVL.